The 27 T cell receptor beta chains below were found in one sample sequenced in a study of lymphopenia after photon versus proton radiotherapy. The protocol was immunoSEQ multiplex PCR, while the TCRdb copy is restricted to in-frame clones and leaves out a portion. The table lists 75,000 to 90,000 clones, around 88% of them singletons, with about 1.3% in the top ten. The material was peripheral blood, obtained from a patient treated with proton-based radiotherapy. The source is a man aged 55 to 69 with pancreatic cancer.

CDR3 DNA sequence: TGTGCCAGCAGCCAAAGGAGAAATAATGGGTATCTCGAGCAGTACTTC. Protein product: CASSQRRNNGYLEQYF. This chain connects TRBV14 to TRBJ2-7; D is unclear. This CDR3 contains 16 residues. From germline, CDR1 is SGHDN and CDR2 FVKESK. Deletions cut 2 bases from V and 6 bases from J, with 20 bases between.

The chain uses TRBV5-4 and TRBJ2-3, with 9 bases matching TRBD2. The CDR3 runs 15 residues. The V and J ends lost 0 bases and 4 bases, in that order; junction bases with no gene match: 3. In germline, CDR1 is SGHNT, CDR2 YYREEE (reference sequence). The CDR3 coding sequence is TGTGCCAGCAGCTTGGCGGGACTAGCAGCAGATACGCAGTATTTT. This gives the protein CASSLAGLAADTQYF.

The J gene is TRBJ2-5, the V gene TRBV27, with 8 bases fitting TRBD2. This CDR3 is 14 amino acids long. After removal of 3 bases from V and 5 bases from J, the junction contained 5 bases not matched to a gene. Germline V gives CDR1 MNHEY, CDR2 SMNVEV (reference sequence). In DNA, the CDR3 is TGTGCCAGCAGTTTTCGTAGCGGGATTGAGACCCAGTACTTC. The encoded protein is CASSFRSGIETQYF.

J is TRBJ2-5 and V is TRBV5-1; D gene unclear. Looked up from germline, CDR1 is SGHRS and CDR2 is YFSETQ. V lost 4 bases to trimming and J lost 2 bases, with 15 bases between them. There are 15 residues in the CDR3. The CDR3 DNA reads as TGCGCCAGCAGCCCCCGGACGGAATTACAAGAGACCCAGTACTTC. Its protein product is CASSPRTELQETQYF.

The chain joins TRBV11-2 to TRBJ2-7, with D perhaps assigned TRBD1 or TRBD2 (5 bases each). In germline, CDR1 is SGHAT, CDR2 FQNNGV. V lost 6 bases and J lost 7, with 16 bases in between. The CDR3 runs 13 residues. The CDR3 DNA reads as TGTGCCAGCAGATTTGGGACGGTGGGAGAGCAGTACTTC. Amino acid sequence: CASRFGTVGEQYF.

The chain carries TRBV9 and TRBJ2-2; 8 bases are shared with TRBD2. Germline V lookup: CDR1 SGDLS, CDR2 YYNGEE. Losses at the gene ends were 1 base for V and 0 bases for J; bases not matched to a gene: 5. The CDR3 loop spans 17 amino acids. The CDR3 DNA is TGTGCCAGCAGCGTACGGGCACTAGCGGCGAACACCGGGGAGCTGTTTTTT. The encoded protein is CASSVRALAANTGELFF.

This rearrangement joins TRBV18 to TRBJ1-3; no definite D call. V was trimmed by 1 base and J by 1 base, leaving 5 bases between them. Looked up from germline, CDR1 is KGHSH and CDR2 is LQKENI. The CDR3 is 14 amino acids. For the CDR3, the DNA is TGTGCCAGCTCACCACAGGATTCTGGAAACACCATATATTTT. It is translated as CASSPQDSGNTIYF.

This chain links TRBV7-3 with TRBJ2-7, with a possible D match to TRBD1 (6 bases). This CDR3 has 15 residues. Trimming removed 1 base at V and 5 bases at J, with 15 bases between. CDR1 is SGHTA, CDR2 FQGTGA, per germline. The CDR3 region has the DNA TGTGCCAGCAGCTTAATGCCAGGGGACACCCACGAGCAGTACTTC. Protein product: CASSLMPGDTHEQYF. Based on the CDR3 plus reference TRBV7-3 and TRBJ2-7, the full variable domain is GAGVSQTPSNKVTEKGKYVELRCDPISGHTALYWYRQSLGQGPEFLIYFQGTGAADDSGLPNDRFFAVRPEGSVSTLKIQRTERGDSAVYLCASSLMPGDTHEQYFGPGTRLTVT.

The chain has TRBV6-1 and TRBJ2-7; the D call may be TRBD1 or TRBD2 (5 bases each). The CDR3 totals 14 residues. V was trimmed by 0 bases and J by 1 base, leaving 7 bases between them. Germline CDR1 and CDR2: MNHNS and SASEGT. CDR3 nucleotide sequence: TGTGCCAGCAGTGAAGCGGGACCGTCCTACGAGCAGTACTTC. Translation: CASSEAGPSYEQYF.

The chain employs TRBV19 and TRBJ2-1, with no clear D. The CDR3 spans 15 residues. Trimming pared 3 bases from V and 3 bases from J, leaving 12 bases between. Germline V CDR1 and CDR2: LNHDA, SQIVND (reference sequence). DNA for the CDR3: TGTGCCAGTAGTATCAGAATACCTTACTACAATGAGCAGTTCTTC. This encodes CASSIRIPYYNEQFF.

The chain uses TRBV29-1 and TRBJ1-1; TRBD1 aligns across 10 bases. Germline V gene lookup returns CDR1 SQVTM and CDR2 ANQGSEA. The CDR3 runs 11 residues. Trimming took 5 bases from V and 11 from J; bases not matched to a gene: 5. Here the CDR3 DNA reads TGCAGCGTTCGACAGGGGGCAGGGGCTTTCTTT. Translation: CSVRQGAGAFF.

The chain links TRBV2 to TRBJ1-4, with D unclear. There are 10 residues in the CDR3. V was pared by 6 bases and J by 6 bases, with 2 bases between. Germline V gene sequence: CDR1 SNHLY, CDR2 FYNNEI. CDR3: CASRDEKLFF. The CDR3 DNA reads as TGTGCCAGCAGGGATGAAAAACTGTTTTTT.

CDR3 bases: TGTGCCAGCAGCTTAGCACTAGCGGGAGGCGAGCAGTTCTTC. This gives the protein CASSLALAGGEQFF. This rearrangement joins TRBV7-2 to TRBJ2-1; the match to TRBD2 covers 12 bases. Germline CDR1 and CDR2: SGHTA and FQGNSA. V was pared by 0 bases and J by 10 bases, with 1 base of the junction left unmatched. CDR3 length: 14 amino acids.

V and J are TRBV7-2 and TRBJ2-1; D is tentatively TRBD1 or TRBD2 (9 bases each). CDR3 size: 19 residues. Germline V gene data show CDR1 as SGHTA and CDR2 as FQGNSA. The V end was cut by 3 bases, the J end by 6 bases, with 27 bases between. The CDR3 coding sequence is TGTGCCAGCAGCTTCCCGGACAGGGGCGGTAGCGGGAGATCCAATGAGCAGTTCTTC. Translating gives CASSFPDRGGSGRSNEQFF.

The V and J genes are TRBV18 and TRBJ2-7; D might be TRBD1 or TRBD2, each matching 6 bases. There are 15 residues in the CDR3. Germline assignment: CDR1 KGHSH and CDR2 LQKENI. V was cut by 6 bases and J by 6 bases, with 21 bases left in between. The CDR3: CASSRAGFTDSEQYF. As DNA, the CDR3 is TGTGCCAGCTCTCGCGCGGGATTCACGGACAGCGAGCAGTACTTC.

The chain carries TRBV6-1 and TRBJ2-7, with D possibly TRBD2 on 6 matching bases. The V gene's germline CDR1 is MNHNS and CDR2 SASEGT. The CDR3 is made up of 15 amino acids. The V and J ends lost 1 base and 2 bases respectively, with 12 bases between them. The CDR3 DNA reads TGTGCCAGCAGTGAAGAGGATAGCGGTCCCTACGAGCAGTACTTC. Encoded protein: CASSEEDSGPYEQYF.

This clone was seen more than once but under ten times. The chain has TRBV7-2 and TRBJ1-5; TRBD1 might be the D (5 bases). Germline V gene data show CDR1 as SGHTA and CDR2 as FQGNSA. CDR3 length: 14 residues. Trimming took 1 base from V and 4 from J, leaving 8 bases between them. The CDR3 loop is CASSLGGGNQPQHF. As DNA, the CDR3 is TGTGCCAGCAGCTTAGGGGGGGGTAATCAGCCCCAGCATTTT.

The chain combines TRBV18 with TRBJ1-2; tentative D call: TRBD1 (5 bases). The CDR3 runs 15 residues. V was cut by 2 bases and J by 8 bases, with 18 bases left in between. CDR1 is KGHSH and CDR2 is LQKENI in the germline V gene. DNA of the CDR3: TGTGCCAGCTCACCAGTTACGGAGGGGATGGAAGGCTACACCTTC. Amino acids: CASSPVTEGMEGYTF.

This clone turned up a few times. J is TRBJ2-5 and V is TRBV7-2; D gene uncertain. The CDR3 is 14 residues long. Trimming pared 8 bases from V and 4 bases from J, leaving 17 bases between. Germline assignment: CDR1 SGHTA and CDR2 FQGNSA. This chain's CDR3 is CASGSATHPETQYF. The CDR3 DNA reads as TGTGCCAGCGGTTCCGCGACCCATCCAGAGACCCAGTACTTC.

This rearrangement joins TRBV9 to TRBJ1-3, with D tentatively TRBD1 (5 bases). Germline-derived CDR1 and CDR2 are SGDLS and YYNGEE. This CDR3 spans 14 amino acids. Trimming pared 4 bases from V and 2 bases from J, leaving 10 bases between. The DNA of the CDR3 is TGTGCCAGCAGCACGGGGGGGACTGGAAACACCATATATTTT. It yields the protein CASSTGGTGNTIYF.

V gene TRBV7-9 combines with J gene TRBJ2-7; D possibly uses TRBD1 or TRBD2 (5 bases each). Germline CDR1 is SEHNR and CDR2 is FQNEAQ (reference sequence). The CDR3 has 15 amino acids. Deletions cut 4 bases from V and 5 bases from J, with 18 bases between. The CDR3 reads CASSSSGTTGHEQYF. In DNA, the CDR3 is TGTGCCAGCAGCTCATCCGGGACGACCGGCCACGAGCAGTACTTC.

CDR3 sequence reads: CASSATDRAPLFF. CDR3 coding DNA: TGTGCCAGCTCAGCTACTGACAGGGCCCCGTTGTTTTTT. The gene calls are TRBV18 and TRBJ2-2; TRBD1 aligns across 7 bases. This CDR3 comprises 13 residues. Unmatched junction bases numbered 12, after V lost 5 bases and J lost 15 bases. Germline CDR1 reads KGHSH; CDR2 reads LQKENI.

The V gene is TRBV27, the J gene TRBJ1-5; 7 bases align to TRBD1. The CDR3 is 16 residues long. V was pared by 6 bases and J by 2 bases, with 10 bases of the junction left unmatched. The V gene's germline CDR1 is MNHEY and CDR2 SMNVEV (reference sequence). This chain's CDR3 is CASSHWTGPGNQPQHF. CDR3 nucleotide sequence: TGTGCCAGCAGCCACTGGACAGGACCCGGCAATCAGCCCCAGCATTTT.

V and J are TRBV2 and TRBJ2-1; D perhaps matches TRBD1 (6 bases). V was shortened by 1 base and J by 6 bases, with 13 bases between the two germline ends. CDR3 length equals 15 residues. Germline CDR1 reads SNHLY; CDR2 reads FYNNEI. CDR3 nucleotide sequence: TGTGCCAGCAGTGAAGTACAGGGTCTTGGCAATGAGCAGTTCTTC. Translated, it gives CASSEVQGLGNEQFF.

The CDR3 coding sequence is TGTGCCAGCAGCTTGGGGCGGGAGCAGGGCAATGAGCAGTTCTTC. Translated, it gives CASSLGREQGNEQFF. The chain links TRBV5-4 to TRBJ2-1; 7 positions agree with TRBD2. V lost 0 bases, J lost 6 bases, and 6 bases stayed unmatched. CDR3 length equals 15 residues. Germline CDR1 reads SGHNT; CDR2 reads YYREEE (reference sequence).

The table lists this clone with a count of one. The rearrangement uses TRBV11-2 and TRBJ2-1; TRBD2 agrees at 8 bases. After removal of 1 base from V and 7 bases from J, the junction contained 9 bases not matched to a gene. The CDR3 spans 16 residues. Germline V gene lookup returns CDR1 SGHAT and CDR2 FQNNGV. The CDR3 protein is CASSLVGTRRGNEQFF. CDR3 DNA: TGTGCCAGCAGCTTAGTCGGGACTAGAAGGGGGAATGAGCAGTTCTTC. The complete variable domain, with remaining parts taken from reference TRBV11-2 and TRBJ2-1, reads EAGVAQSPRYKIIEKRQSVAFWCNPISGHATLYWYQQILGQGPKLLIQFQNNGVVDDSQLPKDRFSAERLKGVDSTLKIQPAKLEDSAVYLCASSLVGTRRGNEQFFGPGTRLTVL.

The CDR3 sequence is CASSMGRLAGPTSTDTQYF. CDR3 sequence (DNA): TGTGCCAGTAGTATGGGGCGACTAGCGGGACCGACTAGCACAGATACGCAGTATTTT. The rearrangement uses TRBV19 and TRBJ2-3; 11 nucleotides match TRBD2. V was clipped by 3 bases and J by 0 bases; unmatched bases: 11. The germline gives CDR1 LNHDA, CDR2 SQIVND (reference sequence). The CDR3 has 19 residues.